This T cell receptor (beta chain) is from a study of control samples from healthy donors and cancer patients. Using immunoSEQ multiplex PCR, the repertoire was profiled, and TCRdb retains in-frame clones only, with some absent. In the table there are 150,000 to 200,000 clones, around 90% of which are singletons. The ends were cut back, 1 base at V and 6 bases at J, with 11 bases in the middle. The CDR3 has 13 amino acids. Germline assignment: CDR1 SGHRS and CDR2 YFSETQ. This chain joins TRBV5-1 and TRBJ2-7; D not certain. Source material: blood. This clonotype was obtained from a young man in good health. The CDR3 region is CASSLLVDAEQYF. The CDR3 DNA follows: TGCGCCAGCAGCTTGCTGGTCGATGCCGAGCAGTACTTC.